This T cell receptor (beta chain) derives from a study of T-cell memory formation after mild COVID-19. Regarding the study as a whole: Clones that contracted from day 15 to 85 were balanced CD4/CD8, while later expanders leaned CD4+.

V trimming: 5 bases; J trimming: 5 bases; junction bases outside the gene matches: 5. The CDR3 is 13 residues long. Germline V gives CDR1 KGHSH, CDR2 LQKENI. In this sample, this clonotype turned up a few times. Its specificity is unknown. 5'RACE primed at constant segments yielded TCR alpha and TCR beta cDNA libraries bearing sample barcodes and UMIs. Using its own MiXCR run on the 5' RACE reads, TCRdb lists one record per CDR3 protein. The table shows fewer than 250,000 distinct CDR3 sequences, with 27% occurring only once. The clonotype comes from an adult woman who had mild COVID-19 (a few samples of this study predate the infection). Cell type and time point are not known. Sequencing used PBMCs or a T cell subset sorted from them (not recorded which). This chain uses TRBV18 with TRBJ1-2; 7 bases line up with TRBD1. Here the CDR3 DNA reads TGTGCCAGCTCATCGAGGACAGGTTATGGCTACACCTTC. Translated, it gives CASSSRTGYGYTF.